The clone carrying this TCR beta chain was seen a handful of times. No antigen is known for it. CDR3 size: 13 residues. Germline V gene lookup returns CDR1 SGHRS and CDR2 YFSETQ. V was clipped by 1 base and J by 5 bases, with 9 bases between them. TCRdb keeps only in-frame clones here, not all; method: immunoSEQ multiplex PCR. The sample contains 90,000 to 130,000 clones, 70% to 90% of which appear only once. The sample comes from a study of T cell responses to AZD1222 COVID-19 vaccine. Study results and limitations: Among AZD1222 vaccinees, only five to seven were seropositive at baseline. Receipt of two AZD1222 doses was followed by a rise in Spike-specific TCR breadth and depth.

The source of this sequence is an adult in good health. This sequence joins TRBV5-1 and TRBJ2-5; perhaps D is TRBD1 or TRBD2 (6 bases each). The sample was peripheral blood, taken on day 0 of AZD1222 vaccination. The CDR3 protein is CASSLWRGETQYF. CDR3 DNA: TGCGCCAGCAGCTTGTGGAGGGGGGAGACCCAGTACTTC.